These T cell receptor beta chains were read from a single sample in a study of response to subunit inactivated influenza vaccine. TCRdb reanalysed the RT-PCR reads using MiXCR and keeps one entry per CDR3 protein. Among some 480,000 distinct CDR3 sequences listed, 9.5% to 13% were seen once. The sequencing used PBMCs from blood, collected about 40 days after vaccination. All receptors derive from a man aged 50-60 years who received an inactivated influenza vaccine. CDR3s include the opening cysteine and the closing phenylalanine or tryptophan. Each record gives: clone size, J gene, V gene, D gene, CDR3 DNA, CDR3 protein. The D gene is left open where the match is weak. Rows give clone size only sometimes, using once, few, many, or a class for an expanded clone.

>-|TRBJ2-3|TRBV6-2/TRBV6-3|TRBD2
TGTGCCAGCACGACTAGCGGGAGGGAAACAGATACGCAGTATTTT
CASTTSGRETDTQYF
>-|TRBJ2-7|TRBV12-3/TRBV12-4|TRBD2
TGTGCCAGCAGTAGATCTAGCGGAGCCTACGAGCAGTACTTC
CASSRSSGAYEQYF
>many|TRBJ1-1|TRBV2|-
TGTGCCAGCAGTGATTTTGAGAGCACTGAAGCTTTCTTT
CASSDFESTEAFF
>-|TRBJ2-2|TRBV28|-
TGTGCCAGCAACCCTCCAAACACCGGGGAGCTGTTTTTT
CASNPPNTGELFF
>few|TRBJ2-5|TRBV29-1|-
TGCAGCGTTCTCGACGGGGGGACCCAGTACTTC
CSVLDGGTQYF
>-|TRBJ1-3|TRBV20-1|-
TGCAGTGCTAGTTCCGGGGTAGGAAACACCATATATTTT
CSASSGVGNTIYF
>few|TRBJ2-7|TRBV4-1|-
TGCGCCAGCAGCCGGGTCCCCACGAGCTCCTACGAGCAGTACTTC
CASSRVPTSSYEQYF
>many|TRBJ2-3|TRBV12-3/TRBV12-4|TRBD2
TGTGCCAGCGGTAGCGGGAGGGCCCCGTCGGCAGATACGCAGTATTTT
CASGSGRAPSADTQYF
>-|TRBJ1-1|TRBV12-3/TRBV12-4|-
TGTGCCAGCAGTTTGGGTGGTTCCGTTACGAACACTGAAGCTTTCTTT
CASSLGGSVTNTEAFF
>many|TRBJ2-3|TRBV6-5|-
TGTGCCAGCAGTTACCAGACCCTCACAGATACGCAGTATTTT
CASSYQTLTDTQYF
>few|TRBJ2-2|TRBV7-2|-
TGTGCCAGCAGCTTACAGACAGGGAACACCGGGGAGCTGTTTTTT
CASSLQTGNTGELFF
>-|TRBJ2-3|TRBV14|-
TGTGCCAGCGGGAGTTTGCCAGATACGCAGTATTTT
CASGSLPDTQYF
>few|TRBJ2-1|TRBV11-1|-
TGTGCCAGCAGCTCTCAACCGGGACTGACGGAGCAGTTCTTC
CASSSQPGLTEQFF
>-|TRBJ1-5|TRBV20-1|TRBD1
TGCAGTGCCCTCGGATGGGACAGGGGTCAACAGCCCCAGCATTTT
CSALGWDRGQQPQHF
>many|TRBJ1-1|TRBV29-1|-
TGCAGCGTCGGGCACGGTACTGAAGCTTTCTTT
CSVGHGTEAFF
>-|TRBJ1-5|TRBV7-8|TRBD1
TGTGCCAGCAGCAGTGGGACAGGCCTCAATCAGCCCCAGCATTTT
CASSSGTGLNQPQHF
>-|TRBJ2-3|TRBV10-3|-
TGTGCCATCAGTGAGGCCTTCCGACCCCGGGAGTATTTT
CAISEAFRPREYF
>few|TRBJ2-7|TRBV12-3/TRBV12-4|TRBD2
TGTGCCAGCAACCTAGCGGGAGTTGATCTCGAGCAGTACTTC
CASNLAGVDLEQYF
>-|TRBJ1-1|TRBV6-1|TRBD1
TGTGCCAGCAGTACACAGGGGGTTTACACTGAAGCTTTCTTT
CASSTQGVYTEAFF
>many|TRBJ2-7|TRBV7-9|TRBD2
TGTGCCAGCAGCTTAATACAAGCGGGAAACTACGAGCAGTACTTC
CASSLIQAGNYEQYF
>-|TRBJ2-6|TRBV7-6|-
TGTGCCAGCAGCTTACCTGCCCCCTCTGGGGCCAACGTCCTGACTTTC
CASSLPAPSGANVLTF
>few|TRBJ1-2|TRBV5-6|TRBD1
TGTGCCAGCAGGAACAGGGGGCGTAACTATGGCTACACCTTC
CASRNRGRNYGYTF
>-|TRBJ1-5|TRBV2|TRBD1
TGTGCCAGCAGGAAGGGACAGGGAATCAATAGCAATCAGCCCCAGCATTTT
CASRKGQGINSNQPQHF
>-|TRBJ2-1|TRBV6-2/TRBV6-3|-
TGTGCCAGCAGTTACTCTGCTATGGGTGAGCAGTTCTTC
CASSYSAMGEQFF
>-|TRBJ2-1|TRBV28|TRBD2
TGTGCCAGCAAGGCCAGCGGGGGGGTTGGTGAGCAGTTCTTC
CASKASGGVGEQFF
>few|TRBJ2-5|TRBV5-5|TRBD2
TGTGCCAGCAGCTTGTCGGGGGGATTCGAGACCCAGTACTTC
CASSLSGGFETQYF
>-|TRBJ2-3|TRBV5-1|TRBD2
TGCGCCAGCAGCAGAAATAGCGGGAGCGGCACAGATACGCAGTATTTT
CASSRNSGSGTDTQYF
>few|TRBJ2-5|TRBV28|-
TGTGCCAGCAGGGACTGGCAAGCCGGGACCCAGTACTTC
CASRDWQAGTQYF
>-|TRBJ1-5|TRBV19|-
TGTGCCAGTAGTATAACGTTGGGTTTGGGTCAGCCCCAGCATTTT
CASSITLGLGQPQHF
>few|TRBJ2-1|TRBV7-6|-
TGTGCCAGCAGCTTAGCGGAGACGAATGAGCAGTTCTTC
CASSLAETNEQFF
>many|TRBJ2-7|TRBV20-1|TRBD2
TGCAGTGCTAGAGATGCGTCTAGCGGAGCCTACGAGCAGTACTTC
CSARDASSGAYEQYF
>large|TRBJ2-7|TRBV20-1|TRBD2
TGCAGTGCTGCCAACGCACTAGCGGGAGCCCACTACGAGCAGTACTTC
CSAANALAGAHYEQYF
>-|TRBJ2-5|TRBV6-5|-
TGTGCCAGCAGTTACCTCTCACGGAGCCAAGAGACCCAGTACTTC
CASSYLSRSQETQYF
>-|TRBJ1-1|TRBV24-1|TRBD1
TGTGCCACCAGTGATCTATGGACAGGGCGAGCTTTCTTT
CATSDLWTGRAFF
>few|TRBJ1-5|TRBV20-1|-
TGCAGTGCTAGTGACAGTGGGATGAGCAATCAGCCCCAGCATTTT
CSASDSGMSNQPQHF
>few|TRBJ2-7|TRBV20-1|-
TGCAGTGCTAGAGATCTGCGACCGGGGGTCTACGAGCAGTACTTC
CSARDLRPGVYEQYF
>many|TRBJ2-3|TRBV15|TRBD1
TGTGCCACCAGCAGAAGACAGGGGAACACAGATACGCAGTATTTT
CATSRRQGNTDTQYF
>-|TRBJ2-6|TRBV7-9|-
TGTGCCAGCACCCCTACCCGGACAGACTCTGGGGCCAACGTCCTGACTTTC
CASTPTRTDSGANVLTF
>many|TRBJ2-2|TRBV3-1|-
TGTGCCAGCAGCCAAGGGGCCACGTCGGGGGAGCTGTTTTTT
CASSQGATSGELFF
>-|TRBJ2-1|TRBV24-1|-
TGTGCCACCAGTGATTTGGGAGGGGGCGCCTACAATGAGCAGTTCTTC
CATSDLGGGAYNEQFF
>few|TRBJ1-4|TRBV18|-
TGTGCCAGCTCACCAAGACGACAGGAAATTGAAAAACTGTTTTTT
CASSPRRQEIEKLFF
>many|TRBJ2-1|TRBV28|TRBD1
TGTGCCAGCAGTACAAGACAGGGGAACTACAATGAGCAGTTCTTC
CASSTRQGNYNEQFF
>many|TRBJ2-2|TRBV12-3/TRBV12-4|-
TGTGCCAGCAGTTTAAACAGGTTAAGCACCGGGGAGCTGTTTTTT
CASSLNRLSTGELFF
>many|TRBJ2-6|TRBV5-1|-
TGCGCCAGCAGCTTGGGGGGACCTGGGGCCAACGTCCTGACTTTC
CASSLGGPGANVLTF
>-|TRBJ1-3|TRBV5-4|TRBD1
TGTGCCAGCAGCCCGAATCTTGGACAGGGAGGAGGAAACACCATATATTTT
CASSPNLGQGGGNTIYF
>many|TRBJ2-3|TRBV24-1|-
TGTGCCACCAGTGATTTGCAGGATAGCACAGATACGCAGTATTTT
CATSDLQDSTDTQYF
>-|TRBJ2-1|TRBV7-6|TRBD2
TGTGCCAGCAGCCACGGGGGTAGGGGAGGGCCCAATGAGCAGTTCTTC
CASSHGGRGGPNEQFF
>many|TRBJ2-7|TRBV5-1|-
TGCGCCAGCAGCTTGGCGGGCAGGGGCCATCAAACCGGCTACGAGCAGTACTTC
CASSLAGRGHQTGYEQYF
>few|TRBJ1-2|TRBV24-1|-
TGTGCCACCAGTGAGGCGGGACAAGGGTATGGCTACACCTTC
CATSEAGQGYGYTF
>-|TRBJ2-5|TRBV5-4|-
TGTGCCAGCAGCGTTGTGATAGAAGAGACCCAGTACTTC
CASSVVIEETQYF
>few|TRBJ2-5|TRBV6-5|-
TGTGCCAGCAGTTACCGGCTAGGGATTTCTGGGGAGACCCAGTACTTC
CASSYRLGISGETQYF
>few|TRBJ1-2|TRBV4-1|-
TGCGCCAGCAGCCCTCACGCCCCGGGGCAGGATGGCTACACCTTC
CASSPHAPGQDGYTF
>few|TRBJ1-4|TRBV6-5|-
TGTGCCAGCAGTTGGCAGGGCCCAAATGAAAAACTGTTTTTT
CASSWQGPNEKLFF
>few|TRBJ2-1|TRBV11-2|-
TGTGCCAGCAGCTTAGCCCCCTACAATGAGCAGTTCTTC
CASSLAPYNEQFF